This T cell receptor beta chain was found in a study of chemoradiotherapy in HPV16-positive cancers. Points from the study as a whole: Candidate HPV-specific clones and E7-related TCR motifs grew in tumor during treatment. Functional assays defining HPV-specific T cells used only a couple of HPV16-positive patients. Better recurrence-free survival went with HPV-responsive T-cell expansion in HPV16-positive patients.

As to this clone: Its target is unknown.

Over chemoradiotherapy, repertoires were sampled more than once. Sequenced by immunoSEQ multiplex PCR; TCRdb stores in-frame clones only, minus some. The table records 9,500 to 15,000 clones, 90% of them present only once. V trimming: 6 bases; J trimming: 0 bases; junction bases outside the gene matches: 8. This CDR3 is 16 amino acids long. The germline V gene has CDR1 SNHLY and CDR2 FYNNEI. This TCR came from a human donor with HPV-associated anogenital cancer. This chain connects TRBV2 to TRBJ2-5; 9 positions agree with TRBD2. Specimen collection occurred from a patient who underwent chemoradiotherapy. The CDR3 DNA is TGTGCCAGCAGGTCTCTAGCGGGGAGAAACCAAGAGACCCAGTACTTC. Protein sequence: CASRSLAGRNQETQYF.